This entry features one T cell receptor (beta chain) sequence. The protocol was immunoSEQ multiplex PCR, while the TCRdb copy is restricted to in-frame clones and leaves out a portion. In the table there are 150,000 to 200,000 clones, around 80% of which are singletons. V was trimmed by 5 bases and J by 1 base, leaving 14 bases between them. This CDR3 has 15 amino acids. Germline assignment: CDR1 LNHDA and CDR2 SQIVND (reference sequence). This entry is derived from a study of blood T cell repertoires in COVID-19. Sample: PBMCs or T cells enriched from blood (not recorded which). This chain joins TRBV19 and TRBJ1-1; D possibly corresponds to TRBD1 (6 bases). The TCR originated in a woman in her fifties or sixties who had recovered from COVID-19. CDR3 sequence: CASSPPGHPNTEAFF. The CDR3 bases are TGTGCCAGTAGTCCCCCGGGACACCCGAACACTGAAGCTTTCTTT. The full variable domain, in which reference TRBV19 and TRBJ1-1 provide the parts outside the CDR3, is DGGITQSPKYLFRKEGQNVTLSCEQNLNHDAMYWYRQDPGQGLRLIYYSQIVNDFQKGDIAEGYSVSREKKESFPLTVTSAQKNPTAFYLCASSPPGHPNTEAFFGQGTRLTVV.